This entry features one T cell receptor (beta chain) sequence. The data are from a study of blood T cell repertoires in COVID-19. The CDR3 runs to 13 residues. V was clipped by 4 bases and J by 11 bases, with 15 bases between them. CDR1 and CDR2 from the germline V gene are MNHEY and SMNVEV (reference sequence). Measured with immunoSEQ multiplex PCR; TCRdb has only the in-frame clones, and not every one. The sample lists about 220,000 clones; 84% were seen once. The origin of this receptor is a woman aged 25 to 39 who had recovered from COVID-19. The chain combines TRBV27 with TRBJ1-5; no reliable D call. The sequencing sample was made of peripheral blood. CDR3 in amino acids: CASSSKVARSQHF. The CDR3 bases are TGTGCCAGCAGTTCCAAAGTGGCCAGGTCCCAGCATTTT.